This TCR beta chain derives from a study of response to subunit inactivated influenza vaccine. Using its own MiXCR run on the RT-PCR reads, TCRdb lists one record per CDR3 protein. The sample consists of 650,000 to 800,000 distinct CDR3 sequences, approximately 15% of them appearing once. This clonotype was detected a few times. Its antigen is not identified. Points from the study as a whole: Few new T cells, the authors suggested, are recruited by each seasonal influenza vaccination.

CDR3 length: 14 residues. Germline CDR1 reads MGHRA; CDR2 reads YSYEKL. Trimming removed 3 bases from V and 8 bases from J; junction bases left unmatched: 2. This TCR was sampled from a man aged 50 to 60 who received an inactivated influenza vaccine. The chain recombines TRBV4-1 with TRBJ1-4; TRBD1 matches at 11 bases. The material sequenced was PBMCs from blood, taken 14 to 15 days before vaccination. The CDR3 nucleotides read TGCGCCAGCAGCCAGGGACAGGGGGTGGAAAAACTGTTTTTT. Translation gives CASSQGQGVEKLFF.